This is a list of T cell receptor beta chains from one sample in a study of blood T cell repertoires in COVID-19. Sequenced by immunoSEQ multiplex PCR; TCRdb stores in-frame clones only, minus some. The sample has around 300,000 clones, about 86% seen once. The sequencing sample was made of peripheral blood. These receptors all stem from a man between 25 and 39 years old with active or convalescent COVID-19. CDR3s leave out the opening cysteine and the closing phenylalanine or tryptophan. The D gene is left open where the match is weak.

v_gene: TRBV10-3; d_gene: .; CDR3aa: AISHPPYEQY
v_gene: TRBV7-2; d_gene: TRBD2; CDR3aa: ASSLLKRGGTDTQY
v_gene: TRBV7-2; d_gene: TRBD2; CDR3aa: ASSSVGLAGLTTDTQY
v_gene: TRBV7-2; d_gene: TRBD1; CDR3aa: ASSSRDRPFYGYT
v_gene: TRBV2; d_gene: TRBD2; CDR3aa: ASGGTSVYNEQF
v_gene: TRBV19; d_gene: TRBD1; CDR3aa: ASSIPGTGRHEQY
v_gene: TRBV11-3; d_gene: TRBD1; CDR3aa: ASSRQGPVTDTQY
v_gene: TRBV11-2; d_gene: TRBD2; CDR3aa: ASSFTSGREEQF
v_gene: TRBV5-4; d_gene: TRBD2; CDR3aa: ASSLGTSGGYEQY
v_gene: TRBV5-4; d_gene: TRBD2; CDR3aa: ASSLVLAGGYNEQF
v_gene: TRBV11-3; d_gene: TRBD1; CDR3aa: ASSIGQGARYEQY
v_gene: TRBV28; d_gene: TRBD1; CDR3aa: ASSQGQGFCT
v_gene: TRBV19; d_gene: TRBD1; CDR3aa: ASKPLGQGDTGELF
v_gene: TRBV11-2; d_gene: .; CDR3aa: ASSLEGQRNYGYT
v_gene: TRBV4-2; d_gene: .; CDR3aa: ASSQGPEQGPYEQY
v_gene: TRBV19; d_gene: .; CDR3aa: ASNMLAATGELF
v_gene: TRBV3-1/TRBV3-2; d_gene: .; CDR3aa: ASSLGAVSDTQY
v_gene: TRBV6-2/TRBV6-3; d_gene: .; CDR3aa: ASSSPLEGAGTDTQY
v_gene: TRBV11-2; d_gene: .; CDR3aa: ASSPSVNTEAF
v_gene: TRBV5-6; d_gene: .; CDR3aa: ASTGGVIQETQY
v_gene: TRBV5-8; d_gene: .; CDR3aa: ASSISLEAF
v_gene: TRBV5-1; d_gene: .; CDR3aa: ASSPGPGDYGYT